The next 12 T cell receptor beta chains were all read from a single sample in a study of blood T cell repertoires in COVID-19. Some clones are missing from TCRdb's copy, which holds only in-frame ones; the method was immunoSEQ multiplex PCR. The data contain 100,000 or so clones, roughly 80% of them singletons. Material for sequencing was peripheral blood. The receptors here all came from a woman in her 70s with active or convalescent COVID-19.

J is TRBJ1-3 and V is TRBV5-1; D is uncertain. CDR1 and CDR2 from the germline V gene are SGHRS and YFSETQ. Trimming removed 0 bases at V and 2 bases at J, with 6 bases between. This CDR3 has 14 residues. The CDR3 nucleotides are TGCGCCAGCAGCTTGGTCGGGGCTGGAAACACCATATATTTT. Translation gives CASSLVGAGNTIYF. Using reference TRBV5-1 and TRBJ1-3 for the parts outside the CDR3, the full variable domain is KAGVTQTPRYLIKTRGQQVTLSCSPISGHRSVSWYQQTPGQGLQFLFEYFSETQRNKGNFPGRFSGRQFSNSRSEMNVSTLELGDSALYLCASSLVGAGNTIYFGEGSWLTVV.

V usage is TRBV6-2 or TRBV6-3 and J usage is TRBJ1-6, with 9 bases that match TRBD1. With V trimmed by 6 bases and J by 10 bases, 13 bases remained unmatched. The CDR3 is 16 amino acids. Germline V gene data show CDR1 as MNHEY and CDR2 as SVGEGT. Here the CDR3 reads CASSPLDRGAGSPLHF. The CDR3 region has the DNA TGTGCCAGCAGCCCCCTCGACAGGGGGGCTGGATCACCCCTCCACTTT.

The chain combines TRBV18 with TRBJ2-7, with 9 nucleotides matching TRBD1. With 4 bases clipped from V and 2 bases from J, the junction kept 3 bases outside the gene matches. Germline assignment: CDR1 KGHSH and CDR2 LQKENI. CDR3 size: 14 residues. Here the CDR3 DNA reads TGTGCCAGCTCACGACAGGGGGGACCCTACGAGCAGTACTTC. This codes for CASSRQGGPYEQYF.

In its sample, this clone was seen a few times. CDR3 in DNA: TGTGCCAGTAGTATTACCGGACAGGGGGCGTATGGCTACACCTTC. This gives the protein CASSITGQGAYGYTF. The chain employs TRBV19 and TRBJ1-2; 11 bases agree with TRBD1. J was trimmed by 5 bases and V by 3 bases; bases with no gene match: 5. The CDR3 is 15 amino acids. Germline V gene data show CDR1 as LNHDA and CDR2 as SQIVND (reference sequence).

V and J are TRBV28 and TRBJ2-7; tentatively, D is TRBD2 (6 bases). The germline V gene has CDR1 MDHEN and CDR2 SYDVKM. This CDR3 spans 14 amino acids. Between the trimmed V and J ends, which lost 2 bases and 4 bases, there was a span of 12 bases. CDR3 DNA: TGTGCCAGCAGTTTACTGGGGGGAACTTACGAGCAGTACTTC. As protein: CASSLLGGTYEQYF.

DNA of the CDR3: TGTGCCAGCAGGGACAGCTCAACTAATGAAAAACTGTTTTTT. Amino acids: CASRDSSTNEKLFF. V usage is TRBV5-4 and J usage is TRBJ1-4; TRBD1 might be the D (6 bases). Trimming cost V 5 bases and J 0 bases, with 8 bases left between them. The CDR3 spans 14 residues. The germline gives CDR1 SGHNT, CDR2 YYREEE (reference sequence).

DNA for the CDR3: TGTGCCAGCAGCCCTCGTTCCGGGGCCAACGTCCTGACTTTC. Translation: CASSPRSGANVLTF. V usage is TRBV7-2 and J usage is TRBJ2-6, with D hard to call. The germline V gene has CDR1 SGHTA and CDR2 FQGNSA. The CDR3 sequence is 14 residues long. V was shortened by 5 bases and J by 4 bases, with 9 bases between the two germline ends.

This clone has a single count. The chain joins TRBV6-2 or TRBV6-3 to TRBJ2-3; TRBD1 aligns across 8 bases. With 5 bases clipped from V and 5 bases from J, the junction kept 0 bases outside the gene matches. Looked up from germline, CDR1 is MNHEY and CDR2 is SVGEGT. The CDR3 has 12 residues. CDR3 sequence (DNA): TGTGCCAGCAGTACAGGGGGAGATACGCAGTATTTT. Its protein is CASSTGGDTQYF.

The V call is TRBV7-2, the J call TRBJ2-7; 7 bases fit TRBD1. The CDR3 sequence is 15 residues long. The V and J ends lost 1 base and 4 bases, in that order; junction bases with no gene match: 7. Per the germline V gene, CDR1 is SGHTA and CDR2 is FQGNSA. In DNA, the CDR3 is TGTGCCAGCAGCTTAGATCAGGGGGTTACGTACGAGCAGTACTTC. Protein sequence: CASSLDQGVTYEQYF.

J is TRBJ1-2 and V is TRBV11-1, with 7 bases matching TRBD1. In germline, CDR1 is SGHAT, CDR2 FQDESV (reference sequence). There are 13 residues in the CDR3. Trimming removed 5 bases from V and 4 bases from J; junction bases left unmatched: 4. The CDR3 DNA is TGTGCCAGCAGCCGGGCAGGGGGCTATGGCTACACCTTC. Translating gives CASSRAGGYGYTF.

The rearrangement links TRBV7-7 to TRBJ1-2, with TRBD1 matching over 8 bases. This CDR3 is 16 amino acids long. The V segment lost 5 bases and the J segment 4 bases; nucleotides outside the gene matches: 12. From germline, CDR1 is SSHAT and CDR2 FNYEAQ (reference sequence). CDR3 sequence reads: CASSRPAEDRGYGYTF. The CDR3 DNA follows: TGTGCCAGCAGCCGACCAGCCGAAGACAGGGGCTATGGCTACACCTTC.

J is TRBJ1-4 and V is TRBV6-9; D gene unclear. The V end was cut by 9 bases, the J end by 8 bases, with 31 bases between. The CDR3 is 18 residues long. CDR1 and CDR2 from the germline V gene are MNHGY and SVAAGI. This CDR3 is CARPARPLEGSDEEKLFF. CDR3 DNA: TGTGCCAGACCCGCCCGGCCGCTGGAGGGTTCGGATGAGGAAAAACTGTTTTTT.